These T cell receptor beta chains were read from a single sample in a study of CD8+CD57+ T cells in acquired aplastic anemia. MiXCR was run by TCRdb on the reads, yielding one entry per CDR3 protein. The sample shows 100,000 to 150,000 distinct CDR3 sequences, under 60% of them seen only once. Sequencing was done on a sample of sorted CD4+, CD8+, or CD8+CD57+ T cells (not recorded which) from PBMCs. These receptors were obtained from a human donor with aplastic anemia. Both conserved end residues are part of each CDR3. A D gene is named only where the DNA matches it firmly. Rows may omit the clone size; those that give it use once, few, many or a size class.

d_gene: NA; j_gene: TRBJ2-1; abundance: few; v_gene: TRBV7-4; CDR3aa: CASSPSGPRSSYNEQFF; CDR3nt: TGTGCCAGCAGCCCGTCAGGGCCTAGGAGCTCCTACAATGAGCAGTTCTTC
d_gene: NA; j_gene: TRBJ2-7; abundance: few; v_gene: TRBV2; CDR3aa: CASSGSGGASYEQYF; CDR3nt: TGTGCCAGCAGTGGCTCCGGGGGAGCCTCCTACGAGCAGTACTTC
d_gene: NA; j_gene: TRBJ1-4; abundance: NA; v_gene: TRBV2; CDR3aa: CASSVWTNEKLFF; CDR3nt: TGTGCCAGCAGTGTATGGACTAATGAAAAACTGTTTTTT
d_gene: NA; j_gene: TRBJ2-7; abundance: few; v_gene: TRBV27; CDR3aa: CASSLRSLGEQYF; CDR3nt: TGTGCCAGCAGTTTAAGGTCCCTGGGCGAGCAGTACTTC
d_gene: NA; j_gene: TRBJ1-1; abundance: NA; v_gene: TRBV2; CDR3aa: CASKGYRDNTEAFF; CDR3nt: TGTGCCAGCAAAGGGTACAGGGATAACACTGAAGCTTTCTTT
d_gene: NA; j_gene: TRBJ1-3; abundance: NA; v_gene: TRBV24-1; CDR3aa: CATSDLVNTIYF; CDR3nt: TGTGCCACCAGTGATTTGGTTAACACCATATATTTT
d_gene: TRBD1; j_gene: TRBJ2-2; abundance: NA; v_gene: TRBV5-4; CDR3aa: CASSLAGQGVTGELFF; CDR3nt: TGTGCCAGCAGCTTGGCCGGACAGGGCGTTACCGGGGAGCTGTTTTTT
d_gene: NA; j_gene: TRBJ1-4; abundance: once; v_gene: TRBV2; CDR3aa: CASSEILFF; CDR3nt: TGTGCCAGCAGTGAAATACTGTTTTTT
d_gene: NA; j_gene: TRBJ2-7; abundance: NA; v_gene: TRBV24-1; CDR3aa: CATSAPGVTYEQYF; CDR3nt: TGTGCCACCAGTGCCCCGGGAGTAACCTACGAGCAGTACTTC
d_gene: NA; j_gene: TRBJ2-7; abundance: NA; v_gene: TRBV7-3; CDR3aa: CASSYDLAYEQYF; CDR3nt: TGTGCCAGCAGCTACGACCTGGCCTACGAGCAGTACTTC
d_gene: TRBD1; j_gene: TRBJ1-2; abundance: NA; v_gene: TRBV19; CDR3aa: CASSIAGGRNYGYTF; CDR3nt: TGTGCCAGTAGTATAGCAGGGGGTAGGAACTATGGCTACACCTTC
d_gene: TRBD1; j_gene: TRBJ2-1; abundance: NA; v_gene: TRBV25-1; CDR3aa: CASSESGQSSNEQFF; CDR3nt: TGTGCCAGCAGTGAATCGGGACAGAGCTCCAATGAGCAGTTCTTC
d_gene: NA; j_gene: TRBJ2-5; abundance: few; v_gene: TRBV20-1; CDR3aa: CSAGRGGVQETQYF; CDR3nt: TGCAGTGCTGGGCGGGGCGGGGTCCAAGAGACCCAGTACTTC
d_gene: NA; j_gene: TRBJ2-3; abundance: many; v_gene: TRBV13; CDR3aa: CASSRRGTDTQYF; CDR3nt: TGTGCCAGCAGCCGACGCGGCACAGATACGCAGTATTTT
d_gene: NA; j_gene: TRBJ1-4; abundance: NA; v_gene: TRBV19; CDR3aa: CASSRQTTNEKLFF; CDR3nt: TGTGCCAGTAGTAGACAGACAACTAATGAAAAACTGTTTTTT
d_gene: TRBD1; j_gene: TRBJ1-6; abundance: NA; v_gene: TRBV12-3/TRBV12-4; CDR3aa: CASSNPGQGVNSPLHF; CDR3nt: TGTGCCAGCAGTAACCCGGGACAGGGGGTCAATTCACCCCTCCACTTT
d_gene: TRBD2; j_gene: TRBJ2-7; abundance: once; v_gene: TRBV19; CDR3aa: CASSPWGLDSEQYF; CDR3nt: TGTGCCAGTAGCCCTTGGGGACTAGATAGCGAGCAGTACTTC
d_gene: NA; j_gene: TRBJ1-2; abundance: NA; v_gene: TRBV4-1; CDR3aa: CASSQGPVGSGYTF; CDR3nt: TGCGCCAGCAGCCAAGGTCCAGTGGGGAGTGGCTACACCTTC
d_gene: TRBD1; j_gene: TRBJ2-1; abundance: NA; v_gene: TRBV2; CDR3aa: CASRSGGIYNEQFF; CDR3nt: TGTGCCAGCCGCTCAGGGGGCATCTACAATGAGCAGTTCTTC
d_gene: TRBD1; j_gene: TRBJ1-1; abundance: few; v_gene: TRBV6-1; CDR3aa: CASSDRASNTEAFF; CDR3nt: TGTGCCAGCAGCGACAGGGCCTCAAACACTGAAGCTTTCTTT
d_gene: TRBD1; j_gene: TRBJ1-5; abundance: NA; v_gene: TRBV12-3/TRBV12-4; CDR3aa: CASSPSDRNNQPQHF; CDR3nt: TGTGCCAGCAGCCCTTCGGACAGGAACAATCAGCCCCAGCATTTT
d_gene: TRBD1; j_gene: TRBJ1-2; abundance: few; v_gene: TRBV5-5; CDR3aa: CASSADRGSLGYGYTF; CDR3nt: TGTGCCAGCAGCGCGGACAGGGGATCATTGGGCTATGGCTACACCTTC
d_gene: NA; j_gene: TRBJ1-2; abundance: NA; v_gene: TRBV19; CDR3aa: CASIRDNTNYGYTF; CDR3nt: TGTGCCAGTATTAGGGACAACACTAACTATGGCTACACCTTC
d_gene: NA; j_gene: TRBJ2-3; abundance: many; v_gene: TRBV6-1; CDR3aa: CASSPGVTDTQYF; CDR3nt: TGTGCCAGCAGTCCGGGAGTCACAGATACGCAGTATTTT
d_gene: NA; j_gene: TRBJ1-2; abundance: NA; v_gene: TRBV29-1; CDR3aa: CSVWARANYGYTF; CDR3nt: TGCAGCGTGTGGGCTAGGGCTAACTATGGCTACACCTTC
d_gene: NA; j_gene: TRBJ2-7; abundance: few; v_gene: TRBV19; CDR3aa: CASSPARSTHYEQYF; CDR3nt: TGTGCCAGTAGCCCCGCCCGGTCGACCCACTACGAGCAGTACTTC
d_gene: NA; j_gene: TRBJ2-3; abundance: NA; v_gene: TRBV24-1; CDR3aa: CATSDYRPPHTQYF; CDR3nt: TGTGCCACCAGTGATTACCGCCCCCCGCATACGCAGTATTTT
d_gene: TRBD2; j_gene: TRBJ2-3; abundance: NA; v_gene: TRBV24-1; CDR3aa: CATSDSGLAGGLSTDTQYF; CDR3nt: TGTGCCACCAGTGATTCGGGACTAGCGGGGGGACTCAGCACAGATACGCAGTATTTT
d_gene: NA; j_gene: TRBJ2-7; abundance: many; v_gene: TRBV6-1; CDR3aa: CASSPFWGDLYEQYF; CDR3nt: TGTGCCAGCAGCCCCTTCTGGGGGGATCTGTACGAGCAGTACTTC
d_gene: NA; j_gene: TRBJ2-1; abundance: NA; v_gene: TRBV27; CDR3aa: CASRFTGTSYNEQFF; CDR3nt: TGTGCCAGCAGATTTACCGGGACTTCCTACAATGAGCAGTTCTTC
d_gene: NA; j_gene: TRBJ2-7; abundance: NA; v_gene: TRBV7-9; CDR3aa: CASRKQGGYEQYF; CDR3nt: TGTGCCAGCAGGAAGCAGGGGGGCTACGAGCAGTACTTC
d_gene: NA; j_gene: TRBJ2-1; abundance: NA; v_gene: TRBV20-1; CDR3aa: CSVGFRNEQFF; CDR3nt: TGCAGTGTCGGCTTTCGCAATGAGCAGTTCTTC
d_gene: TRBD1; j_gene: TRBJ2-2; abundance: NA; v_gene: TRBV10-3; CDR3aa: CAISEGRGLNTGELFF; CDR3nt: TGTGCCATCAGTGAGGGCAGGGGGCTGAACACCGGGGAGCTGTTTTTT
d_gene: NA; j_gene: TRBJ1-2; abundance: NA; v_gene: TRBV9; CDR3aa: CASRDSRNYGYTF; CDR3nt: TGTGCCAGCAGGGACAGTCGAAACTATGGCTACACCTTC
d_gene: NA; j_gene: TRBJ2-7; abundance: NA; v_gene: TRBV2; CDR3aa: CASITSHEQYF; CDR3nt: TGTGCCAGCATAACGAGCCACGAGCAGTACTTC
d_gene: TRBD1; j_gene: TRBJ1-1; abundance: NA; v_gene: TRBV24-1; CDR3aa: CASRGTENTEAFF; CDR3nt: TGTGCCTCAAGAGGGACAGAGAACACTGAAGCTTTCTTT
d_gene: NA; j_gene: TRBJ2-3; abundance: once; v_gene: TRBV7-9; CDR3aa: CASSPSNTQYF; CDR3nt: TGTGCCAGCAGCCCTTCCAATACGCAGTATTTT
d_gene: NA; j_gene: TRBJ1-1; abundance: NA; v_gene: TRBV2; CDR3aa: CASNPPTGGRTEAFF; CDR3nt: TGTGCCAGCAACCCCCCGACGGGGGGGCGAACTGAAGCTTTCTTT
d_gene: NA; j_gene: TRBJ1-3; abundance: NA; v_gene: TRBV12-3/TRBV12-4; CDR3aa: CASTSGNTIYF; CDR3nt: TGTGCCAGCACCTCTGGAAACACCATATATTTT
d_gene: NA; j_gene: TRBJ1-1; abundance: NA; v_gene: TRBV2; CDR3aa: CASRIDSLEAFF; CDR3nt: TGTGCCAGCAGGATCGACAGCCTTGAAGCTTTCTTT
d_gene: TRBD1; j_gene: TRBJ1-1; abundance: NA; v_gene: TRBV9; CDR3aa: CASSVGKGQGASEAFF; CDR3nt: TGTGCCAGCAGCGTAGGCAAGGGACAGGGGGCATCTGAAGCTTTCTTT
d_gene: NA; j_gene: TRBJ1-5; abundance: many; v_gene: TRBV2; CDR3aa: CASSDGQENQPQHF; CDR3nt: TGTGCCAGCAGTGACGGCCAAGAGAATCAGCCCCAGCATTTT
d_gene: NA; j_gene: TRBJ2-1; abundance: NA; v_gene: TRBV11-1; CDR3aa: CASSQQGGYNEQFF; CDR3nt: TGTGCCAGCAGCCAACAGGGAGGGTACAATGAGCAGTTCTTC
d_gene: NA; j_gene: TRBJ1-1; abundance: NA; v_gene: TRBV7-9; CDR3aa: CASSLEPNTEAFF; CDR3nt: TGTGCCAGCAGCTTAGAGCCGAACACTGAAGCTTTCTTT
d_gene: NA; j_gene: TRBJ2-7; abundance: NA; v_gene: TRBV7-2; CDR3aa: CASSLEMWGYEQYF; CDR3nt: TGTGCCAGCAGCTTAGAGATGTGGGGGTACGAGCAGTACTTC
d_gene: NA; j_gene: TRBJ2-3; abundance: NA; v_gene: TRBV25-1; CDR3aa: CASSESSSRADTQYF; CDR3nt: TGTGCCAGCAGTGAATCTTCTAGTAGGGCAGATACGCAGTATTTT
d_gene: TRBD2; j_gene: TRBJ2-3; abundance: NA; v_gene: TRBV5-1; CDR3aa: CASREGTTTDTQYF; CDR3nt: TGCGCCAGCCGGGAGGGGACAACCACAGATACGCAGTATTTT
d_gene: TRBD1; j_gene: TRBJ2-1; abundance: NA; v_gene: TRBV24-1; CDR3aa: CATKGTGIHEQFF; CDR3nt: TGTGCCACCAAGGGGACAGGGATCCATGAGCAGTTCTTC
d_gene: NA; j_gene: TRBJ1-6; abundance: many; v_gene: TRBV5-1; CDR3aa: CASSLAREQTPLHF; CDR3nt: TGCGCCAGCAGCTTGGCCCGGGAGCAAACACCCCTCCACTTT
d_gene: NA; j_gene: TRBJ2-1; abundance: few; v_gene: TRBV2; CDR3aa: CASQGYNEQFF; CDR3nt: TGTGCCAGCCAGGGCTACAATGAGCAGTTCTTC
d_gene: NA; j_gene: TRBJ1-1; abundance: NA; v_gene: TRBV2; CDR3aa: CASTYSTDEAFF; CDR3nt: TGTGCCAGCACGTATTCAACCGATGAAGCTTTCTTT
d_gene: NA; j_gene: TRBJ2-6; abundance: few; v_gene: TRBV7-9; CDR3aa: CASSETGANVLTF; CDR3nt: TGTGCCAGCAGCGAAACTGGGGCCAACGTCCTGACTTTC
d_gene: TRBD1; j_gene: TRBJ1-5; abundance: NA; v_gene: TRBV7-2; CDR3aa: CASSFGTVQQPQHF; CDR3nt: TGTGCCAGCAGCTTTGGGACAGTTCAACAGCCCCAGCATTTT
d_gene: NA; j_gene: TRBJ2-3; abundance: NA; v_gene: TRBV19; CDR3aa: CASTGVADTQYF; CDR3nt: TGTGCCAGTACAGGGGTGGCAGATACGCAGTATTTT
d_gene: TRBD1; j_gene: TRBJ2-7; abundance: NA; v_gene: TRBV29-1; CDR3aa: CSVIRTGGSYEQYF; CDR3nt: TGCAGCGTTATCAGGACAGGGGGGTCCTACGAGCAGTACTTC